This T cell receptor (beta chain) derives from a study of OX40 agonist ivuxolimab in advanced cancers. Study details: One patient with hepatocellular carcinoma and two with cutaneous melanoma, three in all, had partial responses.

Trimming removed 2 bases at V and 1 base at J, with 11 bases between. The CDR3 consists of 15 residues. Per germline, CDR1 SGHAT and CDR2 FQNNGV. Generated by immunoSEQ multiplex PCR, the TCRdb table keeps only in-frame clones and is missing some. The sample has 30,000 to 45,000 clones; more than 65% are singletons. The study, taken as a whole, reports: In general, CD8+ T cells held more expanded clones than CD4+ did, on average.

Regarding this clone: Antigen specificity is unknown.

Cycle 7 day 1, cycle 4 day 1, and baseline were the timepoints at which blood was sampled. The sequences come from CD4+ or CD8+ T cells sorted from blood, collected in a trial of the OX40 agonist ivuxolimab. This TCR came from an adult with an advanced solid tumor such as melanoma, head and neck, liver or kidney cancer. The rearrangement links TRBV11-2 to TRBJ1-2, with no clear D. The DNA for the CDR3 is TGTGCCAGCAGCTTATTAGGGAGGGTTAACTATGGCTACACCTTC. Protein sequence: CASSLLGRVNYGYTF.